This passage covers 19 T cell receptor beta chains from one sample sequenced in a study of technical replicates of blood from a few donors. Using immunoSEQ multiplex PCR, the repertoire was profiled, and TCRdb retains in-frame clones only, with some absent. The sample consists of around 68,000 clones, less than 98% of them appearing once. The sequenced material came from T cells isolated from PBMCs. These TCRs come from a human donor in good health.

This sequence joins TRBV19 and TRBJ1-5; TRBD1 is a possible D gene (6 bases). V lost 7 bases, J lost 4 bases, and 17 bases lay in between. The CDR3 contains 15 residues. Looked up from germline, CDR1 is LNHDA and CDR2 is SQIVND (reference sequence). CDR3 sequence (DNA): TGTGCCAGTACCCTGGGGGGGCGCGGGAATCAGCCCCAGCATTTT. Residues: CASTLGGRGNQPQHF.

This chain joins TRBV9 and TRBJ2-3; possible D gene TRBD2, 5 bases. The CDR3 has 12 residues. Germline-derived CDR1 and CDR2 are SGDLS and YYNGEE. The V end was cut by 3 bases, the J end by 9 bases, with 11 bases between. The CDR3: CASSALSETQYF. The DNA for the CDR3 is TGTGCCAGCAGCGCCCTTAGCGAGACGCAGTATTTT.

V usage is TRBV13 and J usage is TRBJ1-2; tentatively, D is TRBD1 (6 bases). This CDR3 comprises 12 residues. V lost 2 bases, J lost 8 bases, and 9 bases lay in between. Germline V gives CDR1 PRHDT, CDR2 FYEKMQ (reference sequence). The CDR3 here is CASSLPGAGYTF. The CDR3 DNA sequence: TGTGCCAGCAGCTTACCAGGGGCGGGCTACACCTTC.

For the CDR3, the DNA is TGTGCCACCGCAGGGTATACCTACGAGCAGTACTTC. It specifies CATAGYTYEQYF. The chain combines TRBV19 with TRBJ2-7; perhaps TRBD1 as D (5 bases). This CDR3 region has 12 residues. V was trimmed by 10 bases and J by 2 bases, leaving 12 bases between them. CDR1 is LNHDA and CDR2 is SQIVND in the germline V gene (reference sequence).

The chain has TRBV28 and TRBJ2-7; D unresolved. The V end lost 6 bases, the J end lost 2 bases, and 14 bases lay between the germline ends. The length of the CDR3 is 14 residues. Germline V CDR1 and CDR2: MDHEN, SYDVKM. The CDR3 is CASSSLLQTYEQYF. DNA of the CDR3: TGTGCCAGCAGCTCGTTACTCCAAACCTACGAGCAGTACTTC.

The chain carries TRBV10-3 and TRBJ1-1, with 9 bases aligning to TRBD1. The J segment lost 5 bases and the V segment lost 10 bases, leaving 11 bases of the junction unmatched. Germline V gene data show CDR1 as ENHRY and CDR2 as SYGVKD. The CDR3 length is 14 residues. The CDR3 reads CATKTRTGDTEAFF. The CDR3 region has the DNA TGTGCCACCAAGACCAGGACAGGGGATACTGAAGCTTTCTTT.

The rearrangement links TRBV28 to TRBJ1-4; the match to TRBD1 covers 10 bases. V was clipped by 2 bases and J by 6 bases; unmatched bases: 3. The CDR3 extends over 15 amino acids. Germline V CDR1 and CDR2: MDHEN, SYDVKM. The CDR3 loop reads CASSLVGTGDEKLFF. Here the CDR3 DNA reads TGTGCCAGCAGTTTAGTAGGGACAGGGGATGAAAAACTGTTTTTT.

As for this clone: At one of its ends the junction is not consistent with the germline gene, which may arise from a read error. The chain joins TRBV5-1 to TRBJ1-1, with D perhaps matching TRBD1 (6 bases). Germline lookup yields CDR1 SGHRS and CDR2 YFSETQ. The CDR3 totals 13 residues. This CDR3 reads CASSLHTGRKCVF. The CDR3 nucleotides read TGCGCCAGCAGCTTGCATACAGGGCGAAAGTGTGTCTTT.

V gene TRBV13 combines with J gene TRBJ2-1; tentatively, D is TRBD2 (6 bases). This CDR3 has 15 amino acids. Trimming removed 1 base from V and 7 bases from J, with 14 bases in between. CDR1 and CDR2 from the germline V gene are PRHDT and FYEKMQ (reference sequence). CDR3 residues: CASSLDPHGRNEQFF. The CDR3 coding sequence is TGTGCCAGCAGCTTAGATCCGCACGGGAGAAATGAGCAGTTCTTC.

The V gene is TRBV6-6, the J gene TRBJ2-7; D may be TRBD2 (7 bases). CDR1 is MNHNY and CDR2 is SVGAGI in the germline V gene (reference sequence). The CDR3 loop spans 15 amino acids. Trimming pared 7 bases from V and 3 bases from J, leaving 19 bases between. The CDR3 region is CASTPTSQGLYEQYF. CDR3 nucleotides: TGTGCCAGCACCCCGACTAGCCAGGGGCTCTACGAGCAGTACTTC.

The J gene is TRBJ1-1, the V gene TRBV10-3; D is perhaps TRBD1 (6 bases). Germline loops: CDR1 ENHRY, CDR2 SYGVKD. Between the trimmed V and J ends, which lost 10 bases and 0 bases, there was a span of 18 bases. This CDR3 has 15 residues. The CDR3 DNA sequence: TGTGCCACCGTAAGGACAGTCGGACTGAACACTGAAGCTTTCTTT. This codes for CATVRTVGLNTEAFF.

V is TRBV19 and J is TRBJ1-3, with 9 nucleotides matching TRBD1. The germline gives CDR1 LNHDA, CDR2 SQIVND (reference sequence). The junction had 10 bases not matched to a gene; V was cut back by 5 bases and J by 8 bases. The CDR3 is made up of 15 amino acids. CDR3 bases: TGTGCCAGTAGTCTAACAGGGGGCGGACAAGACACCATATATTTT. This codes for CASSLTGGGQDTIYF.

The CDR3 region has the DNA TGTGCCGGAGGACAGGGCGCGGCTAACTATGGCTACACCTTC. It translates to CAGGQGAANYGYTF. The chain combines TRBV5-8 with TRBJ1-2; 8 nucleotides line up with TRBD1. V was clipped by 10 bases and J by 0 bases; unmatched bases: 8. CDR1 is SGHTS, CDR2 YDEGEE, per germline. The CDR3 totals 14 residues.

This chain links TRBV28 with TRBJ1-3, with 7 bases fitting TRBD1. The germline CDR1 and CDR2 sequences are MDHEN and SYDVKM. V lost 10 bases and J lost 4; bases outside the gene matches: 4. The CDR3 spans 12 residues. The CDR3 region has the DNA TGTGCCACCCAGACAGGGGGAAACACCATATATTTT. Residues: CATQTGGNTIYF.

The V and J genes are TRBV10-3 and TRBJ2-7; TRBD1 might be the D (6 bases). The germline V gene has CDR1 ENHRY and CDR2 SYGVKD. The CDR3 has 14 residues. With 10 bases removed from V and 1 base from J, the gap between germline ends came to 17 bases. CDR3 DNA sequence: TGTGCCACCGAAGACAGGTTCTTTTCCTACGAGCAGTACTTC. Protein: CATEDRFFSYEQYF.

CDR3 sequence: CASSLGQINTEAFF. CDR3 DNA sequence: TGTGCCAGCAGCTTGGGACAGATAAACACTGAAGCTTTCTTT. V and J are TRBV5-4 and TRBJ1-1; possible D gene TRBD1, 5 bases. Germline V gives CDR1 SGHNT, CDR2 YYREEE (reference sequence). This CDR3 has 14 residues. Between the trimmed V and J ends, which lost 0 bases and 2 bases, there was a span of 8 bases.

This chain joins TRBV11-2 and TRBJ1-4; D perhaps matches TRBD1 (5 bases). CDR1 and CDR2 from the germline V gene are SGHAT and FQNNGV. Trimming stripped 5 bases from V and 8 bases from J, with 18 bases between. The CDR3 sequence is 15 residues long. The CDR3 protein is CASSPDSRGKEKLFF. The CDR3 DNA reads TGTGCCAGCAGCCCCGACAGTCGAGGAAAGGAAAAACTGTTTTTT. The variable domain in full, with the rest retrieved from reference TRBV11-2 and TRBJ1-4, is EAGVAQSPRYKIIEKRQSVAFWCNPISGHATLYWYQQILGQGPKLLIQFQNNGVVDDSQLPKDRFSAERLKGVDSTLKIQPAKLEDSAVYLCASSPDSRGKEKLFFGSGTQLSVL.

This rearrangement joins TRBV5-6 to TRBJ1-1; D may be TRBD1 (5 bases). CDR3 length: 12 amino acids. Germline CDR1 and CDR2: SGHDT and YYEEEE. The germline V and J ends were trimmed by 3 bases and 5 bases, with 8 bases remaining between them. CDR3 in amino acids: CASSSGHTEAFF. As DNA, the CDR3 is TGTGCCAGCAGCTCCGGACATACTGAAGCTTTCTTT.

The CDR3 reads CASSLQAVSSYEQYF. The CDR3 coding sequence is TGTGCCAGCAGCCTTCAAGCGGTTAGCTCCTACGAGCAGTACTTC. The chain employs TRBV7-2 and TRBJ2-7; possible D gene TRBD2, 5 bases. Between the trimmed V and J ends, which lost 5 bases and 0 bases, there was a span of 14 bases. Germline V gene data show CDR1 as SGHTA and CDR2 as FQGNSA. CDR3 length: 15 residues.